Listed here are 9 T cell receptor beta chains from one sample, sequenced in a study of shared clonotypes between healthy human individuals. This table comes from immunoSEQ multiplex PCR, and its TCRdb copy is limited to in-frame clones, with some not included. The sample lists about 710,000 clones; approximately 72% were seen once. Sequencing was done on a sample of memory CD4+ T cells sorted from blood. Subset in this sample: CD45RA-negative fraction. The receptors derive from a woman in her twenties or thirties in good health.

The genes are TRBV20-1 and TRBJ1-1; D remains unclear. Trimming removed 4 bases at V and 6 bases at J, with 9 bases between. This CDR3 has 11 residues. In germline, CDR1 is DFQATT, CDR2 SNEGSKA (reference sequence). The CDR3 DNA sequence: TGCAGTGCTACCCGGGCCGCTGAAGCTTTCTTT. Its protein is CSATRAAEAFF.

The CDR3 DNA reads TGTGCCTGGAGTCGACGGGACTCCTACAATGAGCAGTTCTTC. This encodes CAWSRRDSYNEQFF. V and J are TRBV30 and TRBJ2-1; tentatively, D is TRBD2 (5 bases). V lost 2 bases, J lost 0 bases, and 8 bases lay in between. Germline-derived CDR1 and CDR2 are GTSNPN and SVGIG (reference sequence). The CDR3 runs to 14 residues.

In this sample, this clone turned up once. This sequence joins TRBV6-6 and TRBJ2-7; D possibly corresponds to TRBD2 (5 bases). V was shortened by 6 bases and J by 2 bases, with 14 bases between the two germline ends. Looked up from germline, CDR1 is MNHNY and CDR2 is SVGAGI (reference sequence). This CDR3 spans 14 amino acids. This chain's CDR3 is CASSVRRVTYEQYF. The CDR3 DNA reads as TGTGCCAGCAGCGTGAGGCGGGTCACCTACGAGCAGTACTTC.

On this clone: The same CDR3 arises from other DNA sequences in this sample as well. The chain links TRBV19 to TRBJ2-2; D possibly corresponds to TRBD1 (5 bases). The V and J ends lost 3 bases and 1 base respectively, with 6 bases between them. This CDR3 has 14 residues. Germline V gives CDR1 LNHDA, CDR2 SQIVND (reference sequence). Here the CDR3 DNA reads TGTGCCAGTAGTATCCAGGGGAACACCGGGGAGCTGTTTTTT. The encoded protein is CASSIQGNTGELFF.

For the CDR3, the DNA is TGTGCCAGCAGTGAAGAATTAGGGTACGGTCAGCCCCAGCATTTT. It is translated as CASSEELGYGQPQHF. The gene calls are TRBV2 and TRBJ1-5, with unresolved D. The V gene lost 1 base and the J gene lost 6 bases, with 13 bases spanning the gap. In germline, CDR1 is SNHLY, CDR2 FYNNEI. This CDR3 region has 15 residues.

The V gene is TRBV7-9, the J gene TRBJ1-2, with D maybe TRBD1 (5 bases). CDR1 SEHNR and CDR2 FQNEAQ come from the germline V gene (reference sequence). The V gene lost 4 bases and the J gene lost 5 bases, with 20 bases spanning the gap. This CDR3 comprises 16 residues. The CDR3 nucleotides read TGTGCCAGCAGCTCTCCCCGGGGCGGCTTAAATTATGGCTACACCTTC. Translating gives CASSSPRGGLNYGYTF. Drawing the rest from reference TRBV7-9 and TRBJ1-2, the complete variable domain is DTGVSQNPRHKITKRGQNVTFRCDPISEHNRLYWYRQTLGQGPEFLTYFQNEAQLEKSRLLSDRFSAERPKGSFSTLEIQRTEQGDSAMYLCASSSPRGGLNYGYTFGSGTRLTVV.

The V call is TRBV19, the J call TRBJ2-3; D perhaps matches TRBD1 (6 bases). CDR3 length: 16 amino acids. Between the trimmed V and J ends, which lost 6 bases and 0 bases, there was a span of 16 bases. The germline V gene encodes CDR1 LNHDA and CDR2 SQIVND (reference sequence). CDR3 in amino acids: CASSRDNRPSTDTQYF. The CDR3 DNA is TGTGCCAGTAGCAGGGACAACCGCCCTAGCACAGATACGCAGTATTTT.

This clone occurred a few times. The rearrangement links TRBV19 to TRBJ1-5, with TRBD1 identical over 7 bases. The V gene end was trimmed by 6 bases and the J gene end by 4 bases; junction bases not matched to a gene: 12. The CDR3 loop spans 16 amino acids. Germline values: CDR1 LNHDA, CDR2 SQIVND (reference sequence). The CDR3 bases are TGTGCCAGTAGCGTGCTCAGGGGACAGCAGAATCAGCCCCAGCATTTT. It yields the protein CASSVLRGQQNQPQHF.

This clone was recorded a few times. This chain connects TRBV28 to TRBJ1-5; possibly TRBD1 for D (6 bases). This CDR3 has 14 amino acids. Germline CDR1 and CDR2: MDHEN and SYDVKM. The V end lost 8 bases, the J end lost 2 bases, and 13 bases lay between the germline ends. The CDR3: CASQQGGGNQPQHF. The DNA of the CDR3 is TGTGCCAGCCAACAGGGAGGAGGCAATCAGCCCCAGCATTTT.